The clone carrying this T cell receptor beta chain showed up just a few times. No antigen is known for it. This specimen comes from a study of blood T cells in healthy people across ages. Study-level results: A strong correlation was seen between TCR beta diversity and naive T cell percentage.

The CDR3 is made up of 15 amino acids. J was trimmed by 6 bases and V by 0 bases; bases with no gene match: 6. CDR1 LGHNA and CDR2 YSLEER come from the germline V gene. Together with a sample-barcoded 5' primer, a J-beta primer mix was included in a second PCR lasting roughly 6 to 12 cycles. The template-switch adaptor, which had 12 random nucleotides, put a tag on each cDNA molecule. MiXCR, run by TCRdb on the 5' RACE reads, gives a single entry per CDR3 protein. The sample lists some 880,000 distinct CDR3 sequences; around 36% were seen once. This TCR came from a man aged 18 to 35 in good health. The specimen sequenced was blood. The chain recombines TRBV4-3 with TRBJ1-2; 8 bases are a match to TRBD1. Written as DNA, the CDR3 is TGCGCCAGCAGCCAAGAGCTACCGGGACAGGATGGCTACACCTTC. Its translation: CASSQELPGQDGYTF.